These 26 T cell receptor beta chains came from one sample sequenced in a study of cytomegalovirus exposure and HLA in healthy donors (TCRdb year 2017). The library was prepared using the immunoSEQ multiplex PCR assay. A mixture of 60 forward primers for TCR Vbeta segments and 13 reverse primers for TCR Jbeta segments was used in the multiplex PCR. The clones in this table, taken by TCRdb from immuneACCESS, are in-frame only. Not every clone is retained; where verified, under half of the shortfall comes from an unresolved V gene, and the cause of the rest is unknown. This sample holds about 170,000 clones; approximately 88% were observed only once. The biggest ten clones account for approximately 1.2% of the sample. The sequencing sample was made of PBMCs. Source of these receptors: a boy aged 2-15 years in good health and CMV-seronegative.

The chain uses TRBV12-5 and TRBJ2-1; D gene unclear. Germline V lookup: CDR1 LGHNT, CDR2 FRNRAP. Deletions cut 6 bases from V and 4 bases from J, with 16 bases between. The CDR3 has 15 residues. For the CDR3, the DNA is TGTGCTAGTGGCTACCTAGTGGAAACTTACAATGAGCAGTTCTTC. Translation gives CASGYLVETYNEQFF.

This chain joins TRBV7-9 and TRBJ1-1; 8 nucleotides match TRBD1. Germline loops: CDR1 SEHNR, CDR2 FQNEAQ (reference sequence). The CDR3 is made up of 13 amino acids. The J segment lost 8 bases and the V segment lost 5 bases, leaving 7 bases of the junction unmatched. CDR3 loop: CASSLYGQGEAFF. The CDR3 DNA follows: TGTGCCAGCAGCCTTTACGGACAGGGAGAAGCTTTCTTT.

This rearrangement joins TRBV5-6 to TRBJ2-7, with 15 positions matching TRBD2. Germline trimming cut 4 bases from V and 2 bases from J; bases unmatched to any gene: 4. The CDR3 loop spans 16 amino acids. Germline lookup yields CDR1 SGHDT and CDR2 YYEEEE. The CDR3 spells CASSGWTSGRAYEQYF. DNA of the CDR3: TGTGCCAGCAGCGGGTGGACTAGCGGGAGGGCCTACGAGCAGTACTTC.

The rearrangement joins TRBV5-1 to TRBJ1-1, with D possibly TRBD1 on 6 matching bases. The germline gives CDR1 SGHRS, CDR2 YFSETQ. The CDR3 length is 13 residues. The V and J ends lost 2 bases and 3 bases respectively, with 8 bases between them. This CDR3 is CASSLKGDTEAFF. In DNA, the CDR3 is TGCGCCAGCAGCTTAAAGGGGGACACTGAAGCTTTCTTT.

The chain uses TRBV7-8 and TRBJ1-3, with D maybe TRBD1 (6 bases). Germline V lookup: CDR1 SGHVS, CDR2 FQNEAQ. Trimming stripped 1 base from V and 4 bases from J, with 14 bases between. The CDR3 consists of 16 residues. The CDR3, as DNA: TGTGCCAGCAGCTTAGAGTCGCACAGGGTCGGAAACACCATATATTTT. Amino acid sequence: CASSLESHRVGNTIYF.

CDR3 protein: CASSRGQVEYEQYF. CDR3 nucleotides: TGCGCCAGCAGTCGGGGACAGGTGGAGTACGAGCAGTACTTC. The chain employs TRBV5-1 and TRBJ2-7; 8 bases agree with TRBD1. This CDR3 contains 14 residues. After removal of 5 bases from V and 4 bases from J, the junction contained 8 bases not matched to a gene. Per germline, CDR1 SGHRS and CDR2 YFSETQ.

The CDR3 DNA sequence: TGTGCCAGCAGCTTACCACCTAGCGAAAGCTCCTACAATGAGCAGTTCTTC. As protein: CASSLPPSESSYNEQFF. This sequence joins TRBV7-9 and TRBJ2-1, with a weak D call TRBD2 (6 bases). CDR1 and CDR2 (germline): SEHNR, FQNEAQ (reference sequence). There are 17 residues in the CDR3. V lost 2 bases, J lost 0 bases, and 14 bases lay in between.

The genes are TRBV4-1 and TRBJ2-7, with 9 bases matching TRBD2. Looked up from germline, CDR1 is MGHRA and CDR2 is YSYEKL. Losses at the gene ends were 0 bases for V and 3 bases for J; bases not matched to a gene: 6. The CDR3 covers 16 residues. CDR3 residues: CASSQEIAGVYYEQYF. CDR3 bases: TGCGCCAGCAGCCAAGAGATAGCGGGAGTCTACTACGAGCAGTACTTC.

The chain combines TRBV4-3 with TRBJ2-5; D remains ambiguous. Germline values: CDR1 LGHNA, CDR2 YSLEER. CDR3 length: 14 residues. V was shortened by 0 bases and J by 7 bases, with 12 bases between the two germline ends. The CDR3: CASSQDYQGGTQYF. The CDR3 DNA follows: TGCGCCAGCAGCCAAGATTATCAAGGCGGGACCCAGTACTTC.

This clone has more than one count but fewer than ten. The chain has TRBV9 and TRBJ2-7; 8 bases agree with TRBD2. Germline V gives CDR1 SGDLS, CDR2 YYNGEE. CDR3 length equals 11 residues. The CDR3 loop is CSAGGRHEQYF. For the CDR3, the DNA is TGTTCCGCGGGAGGTCGGCACGAGCAGTACTTC.

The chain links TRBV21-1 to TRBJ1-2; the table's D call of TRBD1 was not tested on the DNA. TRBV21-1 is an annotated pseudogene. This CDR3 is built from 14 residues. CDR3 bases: TGTGCCAGCAGCACCCCCCCGTTGGGACACCGACCGACCTTC. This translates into CASSTPPLGHRPTF.

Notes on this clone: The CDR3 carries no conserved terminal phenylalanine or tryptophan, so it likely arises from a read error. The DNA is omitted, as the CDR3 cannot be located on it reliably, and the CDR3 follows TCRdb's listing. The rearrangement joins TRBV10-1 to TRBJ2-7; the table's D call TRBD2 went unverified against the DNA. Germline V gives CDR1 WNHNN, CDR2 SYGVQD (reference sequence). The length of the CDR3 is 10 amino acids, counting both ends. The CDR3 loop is CASSESMRSY.

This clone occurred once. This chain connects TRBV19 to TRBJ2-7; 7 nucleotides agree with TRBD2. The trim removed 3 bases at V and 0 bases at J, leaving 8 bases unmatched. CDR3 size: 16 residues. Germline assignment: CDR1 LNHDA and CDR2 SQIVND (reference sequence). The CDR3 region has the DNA TGTGCCAGTAGTATTAGGGCTAGCGGAAACTCCTACGAGCAGTACTTC. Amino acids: CASSIRASGNSYEQYF.

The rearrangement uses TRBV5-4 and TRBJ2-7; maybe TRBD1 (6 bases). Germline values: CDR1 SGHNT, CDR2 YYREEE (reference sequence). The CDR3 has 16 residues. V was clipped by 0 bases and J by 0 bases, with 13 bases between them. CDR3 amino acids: CASSLGPGASSYEQYV. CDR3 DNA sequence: TGTGCCAGCAGCTTGGGGCCAGGGGCGAGCTCCTACGAGCAGTACGTC.

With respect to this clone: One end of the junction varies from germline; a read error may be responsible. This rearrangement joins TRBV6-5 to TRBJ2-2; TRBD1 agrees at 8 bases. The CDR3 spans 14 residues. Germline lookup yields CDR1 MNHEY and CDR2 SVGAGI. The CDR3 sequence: CASCYRGSTGELFF. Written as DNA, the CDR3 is TGTGCCAGCTGTTACAGGGGGAGCACCGGGGAGCTGTTTTTT.

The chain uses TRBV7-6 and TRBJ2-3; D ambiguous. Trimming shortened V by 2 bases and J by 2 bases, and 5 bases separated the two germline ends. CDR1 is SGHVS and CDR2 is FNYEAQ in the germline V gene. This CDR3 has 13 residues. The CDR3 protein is CASSLQDTDTQYF. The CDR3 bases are TGTGCCAGCAGCTTACAGGACACAGATACGCAGTATTTT.

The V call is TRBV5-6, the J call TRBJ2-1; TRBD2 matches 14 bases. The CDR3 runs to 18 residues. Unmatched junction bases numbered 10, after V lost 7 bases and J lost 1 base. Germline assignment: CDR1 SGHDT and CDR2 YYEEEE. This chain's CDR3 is CASLGAGLAGESYNEQFF. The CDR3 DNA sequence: TGTGCCAGCCTTGGGGCGGGACTAGCGGGAGAATCCTACAATGAGCAGTTCTTC.

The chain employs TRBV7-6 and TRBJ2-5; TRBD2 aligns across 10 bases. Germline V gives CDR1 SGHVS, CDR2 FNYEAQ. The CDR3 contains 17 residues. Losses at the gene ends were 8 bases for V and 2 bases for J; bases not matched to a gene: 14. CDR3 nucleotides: TGTGCCAGCTCGGACCTAAGCGGGGGGGAGGCTCAAGAGACCCAGTACTTC. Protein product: CASSDLSGGEAQETQYF.

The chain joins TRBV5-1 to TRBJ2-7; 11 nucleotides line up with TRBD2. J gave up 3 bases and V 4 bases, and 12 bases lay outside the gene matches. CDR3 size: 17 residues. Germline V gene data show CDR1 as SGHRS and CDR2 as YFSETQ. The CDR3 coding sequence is TGCGCCAGCAGCCTCGGACTAGCGGGTCTTATCGGCTACGAGCAGTACGTC. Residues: CASSLGLAGLIGYEQYV.

The CDR3 coding sequence is TGTGCCAGTAGTATCCCTGGACAGCAGAACACTGAAGCTTTCTTT. Translated: CASSIPGQQNTEAFF. J is TRBJ1-1 and V is TRBV19; D is perhaps TRBD1 (6 bases). Germline CDR1 and CDR2: LNHDA and SQIVND (reference sequence). The CDR3 loop spans 15 amino acids. Trimming left V 3 bases short and J 1 base short, with 12 bases between.

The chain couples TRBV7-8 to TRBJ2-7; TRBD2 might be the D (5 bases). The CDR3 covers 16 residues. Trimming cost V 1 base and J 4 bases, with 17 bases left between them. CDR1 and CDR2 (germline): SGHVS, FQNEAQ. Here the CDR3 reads CASSLVGGFSSYEQYF. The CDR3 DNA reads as TGTGCCAGCAGCTTAGTAGGCGGGTTTTCTAGTTACGAGCAGTACTTC.

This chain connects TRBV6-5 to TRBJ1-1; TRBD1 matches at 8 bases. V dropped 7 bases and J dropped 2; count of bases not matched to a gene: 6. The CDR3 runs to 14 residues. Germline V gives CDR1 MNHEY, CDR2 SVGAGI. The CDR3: CASKRQGPNTEAFF. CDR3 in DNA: TGTGCCAGCAAGCGACAGGGGCCAAACACTGAAGCTTTCTTT.

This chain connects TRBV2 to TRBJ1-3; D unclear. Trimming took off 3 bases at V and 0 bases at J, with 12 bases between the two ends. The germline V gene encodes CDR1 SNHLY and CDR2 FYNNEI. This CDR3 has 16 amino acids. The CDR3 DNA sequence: TGTGCCAGCAGTGACTTTACCGCGAGCTCTGGAAACACCATATATTTT. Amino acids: CASSDFTASSGNTIYF.

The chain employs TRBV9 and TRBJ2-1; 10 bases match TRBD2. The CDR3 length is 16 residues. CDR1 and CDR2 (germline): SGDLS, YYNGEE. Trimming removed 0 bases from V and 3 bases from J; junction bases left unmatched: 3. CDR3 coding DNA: TGTGCCAGCAGCGTAGGGCTAGCGGGAGACTACAATGAGCAGTTCTTC. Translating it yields CASSVGLAGDYNEQFF.

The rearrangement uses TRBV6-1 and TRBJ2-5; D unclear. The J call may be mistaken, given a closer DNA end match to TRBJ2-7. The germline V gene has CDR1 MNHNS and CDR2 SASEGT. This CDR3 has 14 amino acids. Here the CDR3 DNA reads TGTGCCAGCAGTGACAATCCAGGTCCCTACGAGCAGTACTTC. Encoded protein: CASSDNPGPYEQYF.

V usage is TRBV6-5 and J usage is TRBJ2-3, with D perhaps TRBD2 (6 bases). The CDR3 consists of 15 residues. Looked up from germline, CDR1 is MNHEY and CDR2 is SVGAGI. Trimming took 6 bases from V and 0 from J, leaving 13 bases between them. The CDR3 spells CASSPSGTSTDTQYF. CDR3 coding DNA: TGTGCCAGCAGCCCCTCCGGGACTAGCACAGATACGCAGTATTTT.